Listed here are 14 T cell receptor beta chains from one sample, sequenced in a study of CD8 T cells in Susac syndrome. RNA amounts of about 0.45 to 1 ug underwent reverse transcription with random hexamers. One entry per CDR3 protein results from TCRdb running MiXCR on the immunoSEQ multiplex PCR reads. The sample comprises roughly 120,000 distinct CDR3 sequences, approximately 93% of which are singletons, and approximately 0.31% rests with the top ten. The source material was CD8+ T cells from PBMCs. Source of these receptors: a human donor with multiple sclerosis.

This chain links TRBV27 with TRBJ2-7, with D possibly being TRBD1 (5 bases). V was trimmed by 5 bases and J by 5 bases, leaving 16 bases between them. Germline CDR1 MNHEY, CDR2 SMNVEV (reference sequence). This CDR3 has 14 amino acids. CDR3 region: CASSRVAGPHEQYV. The CDR3 DNA reads as TGTGCCAGCAGTAGGGTGGCAGGGCCACACGAGCAGTACGTC.

The chain recombines TRBV9 with TRBJ2-2, with D perhaps given as TRBD1 or TRBD2 (7 bases each). The CDR3 is made up of 17 amino acids. The V end lost 0 bases, the J end lost 2 bases, and 14 bases lay between the germline ends. In germline, CDR1 is SGDLS, CDR2 YYNGEE. CDR3 bases: TGTGCCAGCAGCGTAGCAGGGGGGGTGTTTAACACCGGGGAGCTGTTTTTT. Residues: CASSVAGGVFNTGELFF.

V usage is TRBV18 and J usage is TRBJ1-2, with D unclear. Trimming took off 2 bases at V and 5 bases at J, with 6 bases between the two ends. The CDR3 is 12 amino acids. Per germline, CDR1 KGHSH and CDR2 LQKENI. The CDR3 spells CASSPTGYGYTF. Here the CDR3 DNA reads TGTGCCAGCTCACCAACGGGGTATGGCTACACCTTC. The entire variable domain, with the rest obtained from reference TRBV18 and TRBJ1-2, is as follows: NAGVMQNPRHLVRRRGQEARLRCSPMKGHSHVYWYRQLPEEGLKFMVYLQKENIIDESGMPKERFSAEFPKEGPSILRIQQVVRGDSAAYFCASSPTGYGYTFGSGTRLTVV.

The chain joins TRBV19 to TRBJ2-1; 9 nucleotides align to TRBD1. Looked up from germline, CDR1 is LNHDA and CDR2 is SQIVND (reference sequence). The CDR3 has 17 residues. The V gene end was trimmed by 8 bases and the J gene end by 4 bases; junction bases not matched to a gene: 15. The DNA for the CDR3 is TGTGCCAGTTCGATCGGACCACTCGGACAGGGGTACAATGAGCAGTTCTTC. It codes for CASSIGPLGQGYNEQFF.

The chain carries TRBV29-1 and TRBJ2-1; TRBD2 aligns across 8 bases. The CDR3 is made up of 14 amino acids. V gave up 4 bases and J gave up 4 bases; unmatched junction bases: 6. Germline V gene lookup returns CDR1 SQVTM and CDR2 ANQGSEA. CDR3 DNA sequence: TGCAGCGTTGGGGGCGCGGGAGGTTACAATGAGCAGTTCTTC. Amino acid sequence: CSVGGAGGYNEQFF.

The CDR3 coding sequence is TGTGCCACCAGTGAAGGACCAAGTGGAGCTTTCTTT. The encoded protein is CATSEGPSGAFF. The chain uses TRBV24-1 and TRBJ1-1, with unresolved D. Per germline, CDR1 KGHDR and CDR2 SFDVKD. Deletions cut 4 bases from V and 10 bases from J, with 12 bases between. CDR3 length: 12 amino acids.

This chain joins TRBV5-1 and TRBJ1-1; D remains ambiguous. The germline gives CDR1 SGHRS, CDR2 YFSETQ. This CDR3 comprises 12 residues. V was trimmed by 0 bases and J by 7 bases, leaving 7 bases between them. The CDR3 region is CASSLGDNEAFF. The CDR3 coding sequence is TGCGCCAGCAGCTTGGGGGATAATGAAGCTTTCTTT.

The J gene is TRBJ1-1, the V gene TRBV27; D is unclear. This CDR3 contains 14 residues. The germline V gene has CDR1 MNHEY and CDR2 SMNVEV (reference sequence). Trimming removed 3 bases from V and 0 bases from J, with 8 bases in between. CDR3 residues: CASSFQFMNTEAFF. The CDR3 nucleotides are TGTGCCAGCAGTTTCCAGTTCATGAACACTGAAGCTTTCTTT.

V is TRBV18 and J is TRBJ2-2; D is uncertain. This CDR3 is built from 12 residues. Germline values: CDR1 KGHSH, CDR2 LQKENI. The V gene lost 0 bases and the J gene lost 6 bases, with 2 bases spanning the gap. The CDR3 nucleotides are TGTGCCAGCTCACCACCAGCCGGGGAGCTGTTTTTT. Residues: CASSPPAGELFF.

This chain uses TRBV24-1 with TRBJ2-3, with D tentatively TRBD1 (6 bases). The V gene lost 9 bases and the J gene lost 11 bases, with 11 bases spanning the gap. Germline CDR1 and CDR2: KGHDR and SFDVKD. The CDR3 contains 10 residues. The CDR3 nucleotides are TGTGCCACCGGGGGCCTCGTGCAGTATTTT. Amino acid sequence: CATGGLVQYF.

The chain carries TRBV6-5 and TRBJ1-4, with no clear D. Germline CDR1 and CDR2: MNHEY and SVGAGI. The CDR3 consists of 15 residues. V lost 6 bases to trimming and J lost 7 bases, with 18 bases between them. The CDR3 reads CASSPYSPWSEKLFF. The CDR3 DNA is TGTGCCAGCAGCCCCTACTCCCCCTGGAGTGAAAAACTGTTTTTT.

CDR3 loop: CASSQGGGGEQYV. As DNA, the CDR3 is TGCGCCAGCAGCCAAGGGGGAGGGGGTGAGCAGTACGTC. The rearrangement joins TRBV4-1 to TRBJ2-7, with D tentatively TRBD2 (7 bases). Trimming took off 1 base at V and 7 bases at J, with 11 bases between the two ends. The CDR3 is 13 residues long. Looked up from germline, CDR1 is MGHRA and CDR2 is YSYEKL.

This clonotype was seen a handful of times. This rearrangement joins TRBV12-3 or TRBV12-4 to TRBJ1-1; D call uncertain. Trimming stripped 3 bases from V and 1 base from J, with 3 bases between. The CDR3 is 12 residues long. CDR3 in DNA: TGTGCCAGCAGTTTGTGGAACACTGAAGCTTTCTTT. It codes for CASSLWNTEAFF.

The genes are TRBV9 and TRBJ2-1, with D possibly TRBD2 on 7 matching bases. From germline, CDR1 is SGDLS and CDR2 YYNGEE. The CDR3 contains 13 residues. Trimming removed 0 bases from V and 10 bases from J, with 11 bases in between. The CDR3 sequence is CASSVGGGGEQFF. The DNA of the CDR3 is TGTGCCAGCAGCGTAGGCGGGGGCGGAGAGCAGTTCTTC.